These T cell receptor beta chains were read from a single sample in a study of technical replicates of blood from several donors. Libraries were prepared by immunoSEQ multiplex PCR; TCRdb keeps only in-frame clonotypes and omits some of them. The sample has about 74,000 clones, approximately 95% seen once. Sequenced: T cells isolated from PBMCs. All receptors derive from a human donor in good health. CDR3s include the opening cysteine and the closing phenylalanine or tryptophan. Each record gives: J gene, V gene, clone size, CDR3 protein. Clone size is shown for a subset of rows, as once, few, many or a class of expanded clone.

>TRBJ2-1|TRBV28|NA
CASSPPMLAGKEQFF
>TRBJ2-6|TRBV19|NA
CASSMGVGANVLTF
>TRBJ1-2|TRBV21-1|NA
CASSSPGQPLSNYGYTF
>TRBJ2-7|TRBV5-4|NA
CASSLVSLAGREQYF
>TRBJ2-3|TRBV10-3|NA
CAIGVTSGRATDTQYF
>TRBJ2-5|TRBV30|NA
CAWSVRLAVQETQYF
>TRBJ1-2|TRBV29-1|NA
CSVEALPYRGYTF
>TRBJ2-5|TRBV10-3|once
CAISGGSGGGETQYF
>TRBJ2-1|TRBV11-1|NA
CASSINGGVNNEQFF
>TRBJ2-1|TRBV6-1|NA
CASRDRVSYNEQFF
>TRBJ2-1|TRBV5-6|once
CASSIRQGVYNEQFF
>TRBJ2-6|TRBV7-3|NA
CASSLRGGSGANVLTF
>TRBJ2-7|TRBV9|NA
CASSGQNRVEQYF
>TRBJ2-1|TRBV30|NA
CAWTLAGSSYNEQFF
>TRBJ1-2|TRBV18|NA
CASSPAGRDYGYTF
>TRBJ1-5|TRBV27|NA
CASSWQADQPQHF
>TRBJ1-2|TRBV7-9|NA
CASSLMAGGFGYTF
>TRBJ2-2|TRBV6-4|NA
CASSDSRRENTGELFF
>TRBJ1-2|TRBV6-5|NA
CASSPRVLHGYTF
>TRBJ1-2|TRBV27|NA
CASSLNPQYYGYTF
>TRBJ1-4|TRBV7-9|NA
CASSFDRVPEKLFF
>TRBJ1-1|TRBV9|NA
CASSFGGTEAFF
>TRBJ2-1|TRBV4-1|NA
CASSQKGTSFDEQFF
>TRBJ2-5|TRBV10-1|NA
CASGHSETQYF
>TRBJ1-4|TRBV6-1|NA
CASSEGGQGGEKLFF
>TRBJ2-3|TRBV18|NA
CASSPADRGGTDTQYF
>TRBJ2-7|TRBV5-3|once
CARSFGTSGIYEQYF
>TRBJ2-6|TRBV25-1|NA
CASSEEIGGANVLTF
>TRBJ1-2|TRBV7-2|once
CASSLQTTNYGYTF
>TRBJ2-2|TRBV27|NA
CASSLFLAGGPSTTGELFF
>TRBJ1-2|TRBV14|NA
CASSQDPGYGYTF
>TRBJ1-1|TRBV11-3|NA
CASSNRRNTEAFF
>TRBJ1-4|TRBV21-1|NA
CASSSKRRMGPNEKLFF
>TRBJ1-5|TRBV7-8|NA
CASSLEDGKRGAQHF
>TRBJ2-5|TRBV10-1|NA
CASSESSTSGWETQYF
>TRBJ2-7|TRBV7-8|NA
CASSSSRLVINEQYF
>TRBJ2-7|TRBV11-2|NA
CASSPGTDASEQYF
>TRBJ2-1|TRBV4-1|NA
CASSQAWLAGGPSDEQFF
>TRBJ1-1|TRBV4-1|few
CASSHDNRGYTEAFF
>TRBJ2-1|TRBV11-3|NA
CASSWDGGSYNEQFF
>TRBJ2-1|TRBV9|NA
CASSVSGSNYNEQFF
>TRBJ2-1|TRBV30|NA
CAWRGTGGYEQFF
>TRBJ1-2|TRBV4-2|NA
CASSQGLASNYGYTF
>TRBJ2-7|TRBV5-1|once
CASSTGGSYEQYF
>TRBJ2-7|TRBV6-6|few
CASRTGTYEQYF
>TRBJ2-1|TRBV7-2|NA
CASSLAIPTGNPYNEQFF
>TRBJ1-5|TRBV4-3|few
CASSQVNRANQPQHF
>TRBJ2-1|TRBV11-2|NA
CASSLGLADNEQFF
>TRBJ1-5|TRBV27|NA
CASKVYGVGRLDQPQHF
>TRBJ1-1|TRBV4-1|NA
CASSQDVRLGREAFF
>TRBJ2-2|TRBV7-6|NA
CASSLVAGTSSNTGELFF
>TRBJ2-5|TRBV11-3|few
CASSPRLAGAQETQYF
>TRBJ1-5|TRBV9|NA
CASSVGGDNQPQHF